Shown below are 2 T cell receptor beta chains from a single sample sequenced in a study of T cell responses to AZD1222 COVID-19 vaccine. Method: immunoSEQ multiplex PCR; TCRdb's copy keeps in-frame clones and lacks some. The sample lists 27,000 or so clones, around 92% occurring once. The input for sequencing was peripheral blood, taken 28 days after the second AZD1222 dose. The receptors shown here come from an adult who received the AZD1222 COVID-19 vaccine.

The chain carries TRBV27 and TRBJ1-3; D not certain. Between the trimmed V and J ends, which lost 5 bases and 7 bases, there was a span of 12 bases. The CDR3 spans 13 residues. Germline CDR1 is MNHEY and CDR2 is SMNVEV (reference sequence). CDR3 nucleotide sequence: TGTGCCAGCAGTCCCGACCGTAGTAACACCATATATTTT. As protein: CASSPDRSNTIYF.

The CDR3 sequence: CASSPRARQMAGELFF. The CDR3 DNA follows: TGTGCCAGCTCACCACGGGCCCGTCAAATGGCCGGGGAGCTGTTTTTT. The chain employs TRBV18 and TRBJ2-2; D not certain. This CDR3 is 16 amino acids long. Germline V lookup: CDR1 KGHSH, CDR2 LQKENI. Trimming shortened V by 1 base and J by 6 bases, and 15 bases separated the two germline ends.